Listed below are T cell receptor beta chains from one sample, sequenced in a study of T cells expressing NK-cell markers. One entry per CDR3 protein, without DNA, is what TCRdb gives after re-calling the 5' RACE reads. In total, the table holds hundreds of thousands of distinct CDR3 sequences. Sequencing was performed on blood T cells: a sorted CD56 or NKG2C T cell subset, CD4+ or CD8+ T cells, or bulk PBMC T cells (not recorded which). These receptors were collected from a woman between 18 and 75 years old in good health. Each CDR3 is given with its conserved first and last residue.

v_call	j_call	cdr3_aa
TRBV18	TRBJ1-1	CASSLGQWVMNTEAFF
TRBV4-2	TRBJ2-3	CASSQDLSWGSGDTQYF
TRBV20-1	TRBJ2-3	CSARRSSGTDTQYF
TRBV18	TRBJ1-1	CASSPPTGYTEAFF
TRBV12-3/TRBV12-4	TRBJ1-6	CASSFQGLVSPLHF
TRBV24-1	TRBJ2-5	CATSDLALQGHETQYF
TRBV12-3/TRBV12-4	TRBJ2-1	CASSLGRGEQFF
TRBV12-3/TRBV12-4	TRBJ1-2	CASRPGQETYGYTF
TRBV4-3	TRBJ2-3	CASSQDLSTDTQYF
TRBV3-1	TRBJ2-5	CASSQGGAGQETQYF
TRBV25-1	TRBJ2-7	CASSSRTSGSYEQYF
TRBV29-1	TRBJ2-7	CSAPNRVAGAYEQYF
TRBV20-1	TRBJ2-1	CSAISGQTPQNEQFF
TRBV20-1	TRBJ2-1	CSARDPPREGGHEQFF
TRBV28	TRBJ1-4	CASSLFDEKLFF
TRBV29-1	TRBJ2-7	CSAYQGGALSEQYF
TRBV5-4	TRBJ2-3	CASSLGITDTQYF